One sample yielded the 21 T cell receptor beta chains listed below, sequenced in a study of blood T cell repertoires in COVID-19. The assay was immunoSEQ multiplex PCR, and TCRdb's table has in-frame clones only and misses some. The repertoire holds tens of thousands of clones, 80% to 90% seen once, with over 1.1% in the top ten. The material sequenced was peripheral blood. All receptors derive from a woman aged 60-70 years with acute or convalescent COVID-19.

This chain links TRBV12-5 with TRBJ2-1, with 7 positions matching TRBD2. CDR3 length equals 16 residues. CDR1 LGHNT and CDR2 FRNRAP come from the germline V gene. The V gene end was trimmed by 2 bases and the J gene end by 2 bases; junction bases not matched to a gene: 6. The CDR3 spells CASGLSSGGAYNEQFF. The CDR3 DNA sequence: TGTGCTAGTGGTTTGAGCTCGGGAGGTGCCTACAATGAGCAGTTCTTC. Using reference TRBV12-5 and TRBJ2-1 for the parts outside the CDR3, the full variable domain is DARVTQTPRHKVTEMGQEVTMRCQPILGHNTVFWYRQTMMQGLELLAYFRNRAPLDDSGMPKDRFSAEMPDATLATLKIQPSEPRDSAVYFCASGLSSGGAYNEQFFGPGTRLTVL.

V gene TRBV29-1 combines with J gene TRBJ1-5; TRBD1 agrees at 9 bases. CDR3 size: 13 residues. The germline V gene has CDR1 SQVTM and CDR2 ANQGSEA. Unmatched junction bases numbered 4, after V lost 6 bases and J lost 4 bases. The CDR3 is CSVGQGENQPQHF. The CDR3 DNA is TGCAGCGTGGGACAGGGAGAAAATCAGCCCCAGCATTTT.

This chain links TRBV7-2 with TRBJ2-7; 9 nucleotides align to TRBD1. The germline CDR1 and CDR2 sequences are SGHTA and FQGNSA. The CDR3 contains 14 residues. Trimming removed 5 bases from V and 1 base from J; junction bases left unmatched: 3. The CDR3 sequence: CASSLGTGSYEQYF. Here the CDR3 DNA reads TGTGCCAGCAGCCTCGGGACAGGGTCCTACGAGCAGTACTTC.

The rearrangement uses TRBV27 and TRBJ1-6; D is possibly TRBD1 (6 bases). In germline, CDR1 is MNHEY, CDR2 SMNVEV (reference sequence). The CDR3 consists of 14 residues. Trimming shortened V by 4 bases and J by 7 bases, and 11 bases separated the two germline ends. The CDR3 loop is CASSSARGNSPLHF. CDR3 coding DNA: TGTGCCAGCAGTTCTGCCAGGGGAAATTCACCCCTCCACTTT.

The chain couples TRBV28 to TRBJ1-5; 9 bases are shared with TRBD1. The CDR3 runs 17 residues. CDR1 and CDR2 (germline): MDHEN, SYDVKM. J gave up 1 base and V 4 bases, and 8 bases lay outside the gene matches. The CDR3 sequence: CASSSPNRGRSNQPQHF. The DNA for the CDR3 is TGTGCCAGCAGTTCGCCAAACAGGGGGCGAAGCAATCAGCCCCAGCATTTT.

V and J are TRBV11-2 and TRBJ2-7; D remains unclear. The CDR3 length is 13 residues. The germline gives CDR1 SGHAT, CDR2 FQNNGV. The V and J ends lost 0 bases and 4 bases respectively, with 7 bases between them. In DNA, the CDR3 is TGTGCCAGCAGCTTAGATTTAGTATACGAGCAGTACTTC. It encodes CASSLDLVYEQYF.

This clone turned up a few times. The V gene is TRBV5-6, the J gene TRBJ1-1; D is undetermined. V lost 3 bases and J 4 bases, leaving 13 bases between the germline ends. The germline gives CDR1 SGHDT, CDR2 YYEEEE. The CDR3 is made up of 14 amino acids. CDR3 DNA sequence: TGTGCCAGCAGCTCCCCCCCGTTAGTCACTGAAGCTTTCTTT. Translation: CASSSPPLVTEAFF.

The chain couples TRBV28 to TRBJ1-5; tentatively, D is TRBD1 (5 bases). Germline-derived CDR1 and CDR2 are MDHEN and SYDVKM. The CDR3 contains 12 residues. The germline V and J ends were trimmed by 4 bases and 7 bases, with 8 bases remaining between them. CDR3 protein: CASSSGFQPQHF. The CDR3 coding sequence is TGTGCCAGCAGTTCAGGGTTCCAGCCCCAGCATTTT.

This sequence joins TRBV25-1 and TRBJ1-3; the match to TRBD1 covers 11 bases. Unmatched junction bases numbered 2, after V lost 4 bases and J lost 0 bases. This CDR3 comprises 16 residues. CDR1 MGHDK and CDR2 SYGVNS come from the germline V gene. CDR3 sequence reads: CASSVGTGGSGNTIYF. CDR3 nucleotide sequence: TGTGCCAGCAGTGTTGGGACAGGGGGCTCTGGAAACACCATATATTTT.

The rearrangement uses TRBV11-1 and TRBJ2-7; D is unresolved. Germline CDR1 and CDR2: SGHAT and FQDESV (reference sequence). This CDR3 is 12 amino acids long. V dropped 5 bases and J dropped 5 bases, with 10 bases sitting between them. The CDR3 sequence is CASSAVVDEQYF. CDR3 coding DNA: TGTGCCAGCAGCGCGGTGGTCGACGAGCAGTACTTC.

The J gene is TRBJ2-5, the V gene TRBV5-1; D call uncertain. V lost 3 bases, J lost 1 base, and 13 bases lay in between. The CDR3 is 15 amino acids. In germline, CDR1 is SGHRS, CDR2 YFSETQ. The DNA of the CDR3 is TGCGCCAGCAGCTCGCGCAATGCTCTCCAAGAGACCCAGTACTTC. Its translation is CASSSRNALQETQYF.

This sequence joins TRBV21-1 and TRBJ2-4; no DNA check was done on the table's D call, TRBD1. TRBV21-1 corresponds to a pseudogene. The CDR3 length is 14 residues. Here the CDR3 reads CASNLGGRTNIQYF. DNA of the CDR3: TGTGCCAGCAATCTAGGGGGACGGACAAACATTCAGTACTTC.

The chain couples TRBV7-9 to TRBJ1-1; TRBD1 matches 9 bases. From germline, CDR1 is SEHNR and CDR2 FQNEAQ (reference sequence). V trimming: 3 bases; J trimming: 1 base; junction bases outside the gene matches: 0. The CDR3 runs to 14 residues. In DNA form, the CDR3 reads TGTGCCAGCAGCTTGACAGGGGGGAACACTGAAGCTTTCTTT. Protein sequence: CASSLTGGNTEAFF.

The chain carries TRBV7-8 and TRBJ1-1; D gene ambiguous. This CDR3 region has 13 residues. Trimming left V 4 bases short and J 4 bases short, with 10 bases between. The germline gives CDR1 SGHVS, CDR2 FQNEAQ. DNA of the CDR3: TGTGCCAGCAGCTCGGAGGTAGGCACTGAAGCTTTCTTT. Its translation: CASSSEVGTEAFF. The entire variable domain, with the rest obtained from reference TRBV7-8 and TRBJ1-1, is as follows: GAGVSQSPRYKVAKRGQDVALRCDPISGHVSLFWYQQALGQGPEFLTYFQNEAQLDKSGLPSDRFFAERPEGSVSTLKIQRTQQEDSAVYLCASSSEVGTEAFFGQGTRLTVV.

The chain is built from TRBV30 and TRBJ2-2; D may be TRBD1 (6 bases). The germline gives CDR1 GTSNPN, CDR2 SVGIG (reference sequence). V gave up 0 bases and J gave up 0 bases, with 8 bases separating them. This CDR3 is 15 amino acids long. CDR3 sequence: CAWSVGGANTGELFF. The CDR3 DNA is TGTGCCTGGAGTGTTGGGGGCGCGAACACCGGGGAGCTGTTTTTT.

The chain has TRBV7-9 and TRBJ2-5, with TRBD1 as a possible D gene (6 bases). This CDR3 is built from 15 residues. Germline CDR1 is SEHNR and CDR2 is FQNEAQ (reference sequence). Trimming pared 5 bases from V and 2 bases from J, leaving 15 bases between. The CDR3 loop is CASSRGQRSQETQYF. CDR3 coding DNA: TGTGCCAGCAGCCGAGGACAGCGGTCTCAAGAGACCCAGTACTTC.

For the CDR3, the DNA is TGTGCCAGCAGCTGGGGACAGATCTCGTCTGGCTACACCTTC. Translated: CASSWGQISSGYTF. V gene TRBV5-6 combines with J gene TRBJ1-2; 7 bases agree with TRBD1. V shed 3 bases, J shed 7 bases, and the junction held 9 bases outside the gene matches. This CDR3 region has 14 residues. CDR1 and CDR2 (germline): SGHDT, YYEEEE.

This sequence joins TRBV13 and TRBJ1-2, with a weak D call TRBD1 (6 bases). The germline V gene has CDR1 PRHDT and CDR2 FYEKMQ (reference sequence). There are 13 residues in the CDR3. V was trimmed by 5 bases and J by 6 bases, leaving 13 bases between them. The CDR3 nucleotides are TGTGCCAGCAGCCCCAGGGGCTTGGATGGCTACACCTTC. As protein: CASSPRGLDGYTF.

The V gene is TRBV27, the J gene TRBJ2-7; TRBD1 aligns across 9 bases. The CDR3 contains 18 residues. Trimming at V came to 8 bases and at J to 1 base, leaving 18 bases not matched to a gene. The V gene's germline CDR1 is MNHEY and CDR2 SMNVEV (reference sequence). The CDR3 spells CASFPGQGAPRLSYEQYF. CDR3 sequence (DNA): TGTGCCAGCTTTCCGGGACAGGGCGCACCACGGCTATCCTACGAGCAGTACTTC.

The J gene is TRBJ2-5, the V gene TRBV2; 10 nucleotides match TRBD2. Losses at the gene ends were 0 bases for V and 6 bases for J; bases not matched to a gene: 16. CDR1 and CDR2 (germline): SNHLY, FYNNEI. CDR3 size: 19 residues. The CDR3 bases are TGTGCCAGCAGTGAAGCGCTTGTAGCGGGGGGCAAGAGCAGACAGACCCAGTACTTC. It translates to CASSEALVAGGKSRQTQYF.

Here the CDR3 reads CASSVGHSNTEAFF. As DNA, the CDR3 is TGTGCCAGCAGTGTGGGACACTCGAACACTGAAGCTTTCTTT. This rearrangement joins TRBV25-1 to TRBJ1-1, with D maybe TRBD1 (6 bases). The V gene's germline CDR1 is MGHDK and CDR2 SYGVNS. V dropped 4 bases and J dropped 1 base, with 10 bases sitting between them. The CDR3 is 14 residues long.